The 18 T cell receptor beta chains reported below all come from one sample, sequenced in a study of T cell responses to AZD1222 COVID-19 vaccine. This table comes from immunoSEQ multiplex PCR, and its TCRdb copy is limited to in-frame clones, with some not included. The data contain 100,000 to 150,000 clones, 88% of them singletons. The sample in question was peripheral blood, obtained on day 0 of AZD1222 vaccination. The source is an adult in good health.

V is TRBV7-2 and J is TRBJ1-1; perhaps TRBD1 as D (5 bases). V was pared by 5 bases and J by 11 bases, with 18 bases between. Germline V lookup: CDR1 SGHTA, CDR2 FQGNSA. There are 13 residues in the CDR3. The CDR3 DNA reads as TGTGCCAGCAGCCCCGGGACCCCCTCGGGGGCTTTCTTT. The encoded protein is CASSPGTPSGAFF.

The chain uses TRBV13 and TRBJ2-7; D is perhaps TRBD1 (5 bases). Germline V CDR1 and CDR2: PRHDT, FYEKMQ (reference sequence). The ends were cut back, 5 bases at V and 6 bases at J, with 17 bases in the middle. The CDR3 runs 14 residues. CDR3 in amino acids: CASSEIQGGREQYF. The CDR3 bases are TGTGCCAGCAGCGAAATTCAGGGTGGGCGCGAGCAGTACTTC.

The chain has TRBV3-1 (or the pseudogene TRBV3-2) and TRBJ2-1; a weak D match, TRBD2 (5 bases). The CDR3 sequence is 17 residues long. CDR1 and CDR2 from the germline V gene are LGHDT and YNNKEL (reference sequence). Trimming stripped 4 bases from V and 0 bases from J, with 16 bases between. Written as DNA, the CDR3 is TGTGCCAGCAGCCCTGACGGACTCTCCAGCTCCTACAATGAGCAGTTCTTC. Amino acids: CASSPDGLSSSYNEQFF.

This chain links TRBV28 with TRBJ1-3; D is perhaps TRBD1 (5 bases). Trimming cost V 7 bases and J 0 bases, with 10 bases left between them. The CDR3 is 14 amino acids. Germline V gives CDR1 MDHEN, CDR2 SYDVKM. CDR3 sequence: CASTWGGSGNTIYF. In DNA form, the CDR3 reads TGTGCCAGCACCTGGGGGGGCTCTGGAAACACCATATATTTT.

The chain carries TRBV12-3 or TRBV12-4 and TRBJ2-7, with unresolved D. The V end lost 5 bases, the J end lost 3 bases, and 11 bases lay between the germline ends. This CDR3 contains 13 residues. The CDR3: CASSVSENYEQYF. In DNA form, the CDR3 reads TGTGCCAGCAGTGTAAGCGAGAACTACGAGCAGTACTTC.

The rearrangement uses TRBV5-6 and TRBJ1-1, with a possible D match to TRBD1 (5 bases). This CDR3 is built from 12 residues. Germline V gene sequence: CDR1 SGHDT, CDR2 YYEEEE. V lost 0 bases, J lost 11 bases, and 11 bases lay in between. This chain's CDR3 is CASSLGGKVAFF. The CDR3 region has the DNA TGTGCCAGCAGCTTGGGGGGGAAGGTGGCTTTCTTT.

J is TRBJ2-2 and V is TRBV11-2; the D gene is possibly TRBD1 (5 bases). Germline V gene lookup returns CDR1 SGHAT and CDR2 FQNNGV. This CDR3 contains 16 residues. Between the trimmed V and J ends, which lost 1 base and 4 bases, there was a span of 13 bases. The CDR3 here is CASSLGAGSSTGELFF. The CDR3 DNA reads TGTGCCAGCAGCTTAGGGGCAGGGTCGAGCACCGGGGAGCTGTTTTTT.

A few counts support this clone. The gene calls are TRBV4-1 and TRBJ1-5, with a possible D match to TRBD1 (5 bases). Trimming pared 0 bases from V and 5 bases from J, leaving 11 bases between. The CDR3 spans 15 residues. Germline V CDR1 and CDR2: MGHRA, YSYEKL. The CDR3 sequence is CASSQDRQGDQPQHF. The DNA of the CDR3 is TGCGCCAGCAGCCAAGATCGGCAGGGCGATCAGCCCCAGCATTTT.

The chain carries TRBV14 and TRBJ2-7; TRBD1 aligns across 8 bases. V shed 1 base and J 1 base; nucleotides not matched to a gene: 3. This CDR3 is 15 amino acids long. Germline CDR1 SGHDN, CDR2 FVKESK. CDR3 sequence (DNA): TGTGCCAGCAGCCAAGGACAGGGGATTTCCTACGAGCAGTACTTC. It translates to CASSQGQGISYEQYF. Complete variable domain (other parts from reference TRBV14 and TRBJ2-7): EAGVTQFPSHSVIEKGQTVTLRCDPISGHDNLYWYRRVMGKEIKFLLHFVKESKQDESGMPNNRFLAERTGGTYSTLKVQPAELEDSGVYFCASSQGQGISYEQYFGPGTRLTVT.

This chain joins TRBV10-3 and TRBJ1-1; D might be TRBD1 (6 bases). V gave up 2 bases and J gave up 7 bases, with 14 bases separating them. Germline lookup yields CDR1 ENHRY and CDR2 SYGVKD. CDR3 size: 14 residues. The CDR3 here is CAISERGSELEAFF. The CDR3 nucleotides are TGTGCCATCAGTGAGAGGGGGTCGGAGCTTGAAGCTTTCTTT.

The rearrangement uses TRBV11-2 and TRBJ2-7; 7 bases align to TRBD1. Germline V gene lookup returns CDR1 SGHAT and CDR2 FQNNGV. Trimming removed 5 bases from V and 2 bases from J; junction bases left unmatched: 6. The CDR3 consists of 14 residues. CDR3 loop: CASSEQGVTYEQYF. The CDR3 nucleotides read TGTGCCAGCAGCGAGCAGGGGGTCACCTACGAGCAGTACTTC.

The genes are TRBV28 and TRBJ1-2; 7 bases line up with TRBD1. With 7 bases clipped from V and 7 bases from J, the junction kept 6 bases outside the gene matches. This CDR3 region has 12 residues. In germline, CDR1 is MDHEN, CDR2 SYDVKM. The CDR3 is CASTRGSGGYTF. The CDR3 bases are TGTGCCAGCACCAGGGGGTCAGGTGGCTACACCTTC.

The chain recombines TRBV5-1 with TRBJ2-7, with 9 bases lining up with TRBD2. CDR1 and CDR2 from the germline V gene are SGHRS and YFSETQ. The CDR3 length is 14 residues. Unmatched junction bases numbered 14, after V lost 8 bases and J lost 8 bases. The CDR3 DNA reads TGCGCCAGAGCAAGCCTAGCGGGACCCGGGCAGCAGTACTTC. It specifies CARASLAGPGQQYF.

This chain joins TRBV9 and TRBJ2-5; TRBD2 agrees at 11 bases. The germline gives CDR1 SGDLS, CDR2 YYNGEE. The CDR3 consists of 17 residues. After removal of 0 bases from V and 2 bases from J, the junction contained 6 bases not matched to a gene. The CDR3 is CASSVGLAGGNQETQYF. In DNA, the CDR3 is TGTGCCAGCAGCGTAGGTCTAGCGGGGGGAAATCAAGAGACCCAGTACTTC.

This chain links TRBV11-2 with TRBJ2-5, with D possibly matching TRBD2 (5 bases). V lost 5 bases and J 5 bases, leaving 9 bases between the germline ends. Germline V gene lookup returns CDR1 SGHAT and CDR2 FQNNGV. The CDR3 is made up of 12 amino acids. The CDR3 reads CASSTLAETQYF. Here the CDR3 DNA reads TGTGCCAGCAGCACCTTAGCGGAGACCCAGTACTTC.

The J gene is TRBJ1-5, the V gene TRBV2; the D is unclear. Trimming cost V 4 bases and J 3 bases, with 13 bases left between them. CDR3 length: 15 amino acids. Germline V gene sequence: CDR1 SNHLY, CDR2 FYNNEI. CDR3 region: CASSVGTAVNQPQHF. The CDR3 DNA follows: TGTGCCAGCAGTGTTGGTACAGCGGTCAATCAGCCCCAGCATTTT.

The V and J genes are TRBV3-1 (or the pseudogene TRBV3-2) and TRBJ2-2; TRBD1 aligns across 10 bases. Trimming took 4 bases from V and 6 from J; bases not matched to a gene: 11. The length of the CDR3 is 17 residues. Germline CDR1 and CDR2: LGHDT and YNNKEL (reference sequence). The CDR3 DNA is TGTGCCAGCAGCCTTGAACGGGGACAGGGGTTCCCCGGGGAGCTGTTTTTT. Translating it yields CASSLERGQGFPGELFF.

This chain uses TRBV5-1 with TRBJ2-1; possibly TRBD1 or TRBD2 for D (7 bases each). Germline V gene lookup returns CDR1 SGHRS and CDR2 YFSETQ. V lost 6 bases, J lost 5 bases, and 15 bases lay in between. The length of the CDR3 is 14 residues. The CDR3 spells CASTRGDSNNEQFF. The CDR3 bases are TGCGCCAGCACCCGGGGGGACAGCAACAATGAGCAGTTCTTC.